This T cell receptor beta chain comes out of a study of T cell repertoires in breast cancer (dated by TCRdb to between 2015 and 2016). For the study in its entirety: Samples profiled in the study came from tumors, lymph nodes and peripheral blood lymphocytes of breast cancer patients, along with peripheral blood from healthy control donors. Controls included nine healthy donors of an age range similar to the patients. Tumors and tumor-involved lymph nodes were minced, digested with Liberase and DNase, and then passed through 70-um and 40-um filters. On average, sequencing produced about 500,000 sequences per sample and roughly 10 reads per input cell. Because breast cancer has a low mutational burden and common mutations are rare, the study reasoned that TCRs shared between breast cancer patients would target shared antigens. Tumor-free lymph nodes were processed without enzymatic digestion, and blood samples were separated by Ficoll. The majority of the roughly 20 patient tumors analyzed for shared TCRs were ER+/PR+.

Preparation of the library involved emulsion pairing. Unpaired genes were suppressed by a second nested PCR containing blocking oligos, after which a third nested PCR added Illumina adaptors and barcodes. Between about 4,500 and 270,000 T cells, along with C-region, Stepout and V-region primers, were included in each emulsion RT-PCR master mix. The Micellula Emulsion and Purification Kit was used to generate emulsions, and Qiagen OneStep RT-PCR reagents were used for RT-PCR. The pooled libraries were sequenced on an Illumina MiSeq using paired-end 2 x 250 reads. As for how the authors treated the data: In Galaxy, read pairs were joined and then clipped at the engineered overlap into separate alpha and beta files, and any unclipped reads were discarded. Alpha-beta pairs were assigned with CompleteTCR, a MiTCR-based pipeline that links chains sharing read cluster identifiers using an R script. TCR sequences observed only once, about 1-3.1%, were removed as potential sequencing errors. TCRdb reworked the public reads: Q25 trimming with fastp, MiXCR clone assembly, productive beta chains retained. Every entry covers one CDR3 protein and lists the most common genes and DNA from its rows. These V and J calls originate from TCRdb's pipeline instead of the authors' own analysis. This sample gives about 40,000 distinct CDR3 sequences in total; over 40% of them show up just once. The ten largest clones take up roughly 60% of the sample.

Between the V and J ends, shortened by 5 bases and 7 bases respectively, the junction contains 18 bases. Its CDR3 holds 14 amino acids, cysteine through phenylalanine. Only the CDR3 DNA is retained, 42 bases long and in frame from the first base. CDR1 is given as MNHEY and CDR2 as SVGAGI, both from the germline V gene. Concerning this clonotype: Its antigen remains undetermined. Within one base of it there is no much larger clone, and no base qualities were kept.

Paired alpha-beta TCRs of CD8+ T cells were analyzed using an expanded emulsion RT-PCR method with primers for all TCR V genes. CD8+ T cells were isolated with a CD8 positive selection kit and incubated overnight in 9.5 to 10 IU/mL IL-2 before emulsion RT-PCR. Points the paper makes about the study in general: Approximately 17 TCR pairs were shared across seven or more patient tumors and rarely found in control blood, suggesting possible tumor specificity. Sentinel lymph nodes involved by tumor shared about fourfold more TCRs with matched tumor repertoires than tumor-free nodes did (approximately 7.2% versus 1.8%). TRBV7 predominance was observed among shared TCRs, which possibly reflected tumor recognition or mispriming bias from eight TRBV7 primers. Shared TCRs were encoded by various nucleotide sequences, which suggests selection and expansion based on antigen. Genuine antitumor clones may have been missed because singleton TCRs were discarded and only part of each tumor was sampled. Emulsion RT-PCR was regarded as qualitative rather than quantitative, because clone recovery was skewed by transcript abundance and primer differences.

The receptor was isolated from a pool of human donors with breast cancer or a healthy control (not recorded which). The chain was built from TRBV6-5 and TRBJ2-7; the D gene cannot be named for sure. Specimen: CD8+ T cells. Here is the DNA: TGTGCCAGCAGTGAAGCACGACGTCCGCGGGAGCAGTACTTC. Its coded protein is CASSEARRPREQYF.